Shown below are 27 T cell receptor beta chains from a single sample sequenced in a study of early T cells in non-severe SARS-CoV-2 infection. TCRdb processed the 5' RACE reads anew with MiXCR; each CDR3 protein has one entry. In the table there are some 96,000 distinct CDR3 sequences, around 14% of which are singletons. The sequenced material came from whole blood. The receptors shown here come from an adult who was a healthcare worker with PCR-confirmed SARS-CoV-2 infection or an uninfected control (not recorded which).

A few counts support this clonotype. V gene TRBV21-1 combines with J gene TRBJ1-1; the tabulated D call, TRBD1, remains unverified against the DNA. TRBV21-1 is annotated as a pseudogene. The CDR3 is made up of 14 amino acids. The CDR3 sequence is CASRGGTGETEAFF. CDR3 coding DNA: TGTGCCAGCAGAGGGGGGACAGGGGAGACTGAAGCTTTCTTT.

This clonotype has more than one count but fewer than ten. The chain combines TRBV29-1 with TRBJ1-1; weak D call: TRBD1 (6 bases). The CDR3 contains 12 residues. Trimming cost V 7 bases and J 1 base, with 10 bases left between them. Germline loops: CDR1 SQVTM, CDR2 ANQGSEA. The CDR3 DNA reads TGCAGCGGAACGACAGGGAACACTGAAGCTTTCTTT. It encodes CSGTTGNTEAFF. Together with reference TRBV29-1 and TRBJ1-1, the CDR3 gives the full variable domain: SAVISQKPSRDICQRGTSLTIQCQVDSQVTMMFWYRQQPGQSLTLIATANQGSEATYESGFVIDKFPISRPNLTFSTLTVSNMSPEDSSIYLCSGTTGNTEAFFGQGTRLTVV.

This chain links TRBV6-1 with TRBJ2-2; 7 bases match TRBD2. CDR3 length: 15 amino acids. J gave up 7 bases and V 5 bases, and 10 bases lay outside the gene matches. Germline lookup yields CDR1 MNHNS and CDR2 SASEGT. Written as DNA, the CDR3 is TGTGCCAGCAGTTTTGGCCTAGCGGAAAGCGGGGAGCTGTTTTTT. It encodes CASSFGLAESGELFF.

At least ten counts were recorded for this clonotype. The rearrangement uses TRBV3-1 and TRBJ2-1; weak D call: TRBD2 (5 bases). V was pared by 6 bases and J by 7 bases, with 13 bases between. The CDR3 covers 13 residues. The germline gives CDR1 LGHDT, CDR2 YNNKEL (reference sequence). Here the CDR3 reads CASRQSGSNEQFF. For the CDR3, the DNA is TGTGCCAGCAGACAGTCTGGGAGTAATGAGCAGTTCTTC.

This clonotype has more than one count but fewer than ten. The genes are TRBV6-2 or TRBV6-3 and TRBJ2-1; TRBD2 is a possible D gene (6 bases). Germline assignment: CDR1 MNHEY and CDR2 SVGEGT. The CDR3 consists of 12 residues. The ends were cut back, 5 bases at V and 9 bases at J, with 11 bases in the middle. In nucleotides, the CDR3 is TGTGCCAGCAGTGACCCTAGCGCTGAGCAGTTCTTC. It translates to CASSDPSAEQFF.

Many counts were recorded for this clonotype. The chain is built from TRBV28 and TRBJ1-4; unclear D gene. Germline lookup yields CDR1 MDHEN and CDR2 SYDVKM. The V end lost 6 bases, the J end lost 8 bases, and 16 bases lay between the germline ends. CDR3 length equals 14 residues. The CDR3 sequence is CASRDAQLKEKLFF. The CDR3 DNA reads TGTGCCAGCAGAGATGCGCAGTTGAAGGAAAAACTGTTTTTT.

The chain recombines TRBV12-3 or TRBV12-4 with TRBJ2-3; 7 nucleotides line up with TRBD2. V was pared by 5 bases and J by 6 bases, with 11 bases of the junction left unmatched. This CDR3 comprises 15 residues. CDR3 DNA sequence: TGTGCCAGCAGTCGGTGGGAGGGGAGAGGTGATACGCAGTATTTT. It encodes CASSRWEGRGDTQYF.

This clonotype was seen a handful of times. V is TRBV20-1 and J is TRBJ2-7; the D gene is possibly TRBD1 (6 bases). Germline CDR1 and CDR2: DFQATT and SNEGSKA (reference sequence). The CDR3 extends over 15 amino acids. Trimming pared 2 bases from V and 6 bases from J, leaving 20 bases between. The DNA of the CDR3 is TGCAGTGCTAGATGGACAGAGAGTAGCCTAGGCGAGCAGTACTTC. Translated: CSARWTESSLGEQYF.

This rearrangement joins TRBV11-2 to TRBJ2-2, with D possibly being TRBD1 (6 bases). The CDR3 extends over 16 amino acids. Deletions cut 4 bases from V and 2 bases from J, with 14 bases between. Per germline, CDR1 SGHAT and CDR2 FQNNGV. DNA for the CDR3: TGTGCCAGCAGCTCCCACGACAGGATAAACACCGGGGAGCTGTTTTTT. The encoded protein is CASSSHDRINTGELFF.

The CDR3 reads CASSTQGFDTQYF. The CDR3 DNA reads TGTGCCAGTAGTACCCAGGGTTTCGATACGCAGTATTTT. This chain links TRBV19 with TRBJ2-3; possible D gene TRBD1, 5 bases. V shed 4 bases and J shed 6 bases, with 11 bases lying between them. Germline CDR1 reads LNHDA; CDR2 reads SQIVND (reference sequence). This CDR3 comprises 13 residues. The variable domain in full, completed from reference TRBV19 and TRBJ2-3, reads DGGITQSPKYLFRKEGQNVTLSCEQNLNHDAMYWYRQDPGQGLRLIYYSQIVNDFQKGDIAEGYSVSREKKESFPLTVTSAQKNPTAFYLCASSTQGFDTQYFGPGTRLTVL.

The chain uses TRBV6-5 and TRBJ1-5; the D is unclear. Per the germline V gene, CDR1 is MNHEY and CDR2 is SVGAGI. Trimming took off 8 bases at V and 3 bases at J, with 14 bases between the two ends. The CDR3 spans 14 residues. The CDR3 sequence: CASAARSPNQPQHF. For the CDR3, the DNA is TGTGCCAGCGCGGCCAGATCCCCCAATCAGCCCCAGCATTTT.

This clonotype was observed a handful of times. The chain recombines TRBV10-2 with TRBJ2-2; 7 bases line up with TRBD1. This CDR3 is built from 15 residues. Germline V gene data show CDR1 as WSHSY and CDR2 as SAAADI. Trimming removed 7 bases from V and 5 bases from J; junction bases left unmatched: 10. The CDR3 DNA is TGCGCCAGCACAGACAGGGTAGGGGCGACCGGGGAGCTGTTTTTT. Translation gives CASTDRVGATGELFF.

This clonotype was recorded many times. The rearrangement links TRBV5-1 to TRBJ1-5, with unresolved D. V lost 0 bases and J lost 8, with 12 bases in between. Germline-derived CDR1 and CDR2 are SGHRS and YFSETQ. CDR3 size: 14 residues. The CDR3 nucleotides are TGCGCCAGCAGCTTGGGGACTGGGAGAGAGCCCCAGCATTTT. Protein: CASSLGTGREPQHF. The variable domain in full, completed from reference TRBV5-1 and TRBJ1-5, reads KAGVTQTPRYLIKTRGQQVTLSCSPISGHRSVSWYQQTPGQGLQFLFEYFSETQRNKGNFPGRFSGRQFSNSRSEMNVSTLELGDSALYLCASSLGTGREPQHFGDGTRLSIL.

This clonotype has a handful of counts. The gene calls are TRBV28 and TRBJ2-7; 9 nucleotides align to TRBD1. Germline V lookup: CDR1 MDHEN, CDR2 SYDVKM. This CDR3 has 15 residues. After removal of 5 bases from V and 3 bases from J, the junction contained 8 bases not matched to a gene. The CDR3 bases are TGTGCCAGCAGTAGAGACAGGGGGTTGAACTACGAGCAGTACTTC. It specifies CASSRDRGLNYEQYF.

This clonotype has only a few counts. The chain uses TRBV4-1 and TRBJ2-2; 9 nucleotides line up with TRBD2. The CDR3 loop spans 17 amino acids. Germline trimming cut 4 bases from V and 4 bases from J; bases unmatched to any gene: 10. Germline V gene sequence: CDR1 MGHRA, CDR2 YSYEKL. The CDR3 DNA reads TGCGCCAGCAGCCCACCCCCAGCGGGGGGTTCCACCGGGGAGCTGTTTTTT. Translated, it gives CASSPPPAGGSTGELFF.

This clonotype has just a few counts. V is TRBV9 and J is TRBJ2-3; D may be TRBD1 (5 bases). Germline values: CDR1 SGDLS, CDR2 YYNGEE. The germline V and J ends were trimmed by 7 bases and 6 bases, with 18 bases remaining between them. The CDR3 sequence is 14 residues long. Here the CDR3 reads CASAPLGALDTQYF. CDR3 coding DNA: TGTGCCAGCGCGCCCCTAGGGGCCTTGGATACGCAGTATTTT.

The rearrangement uses TRBV5-1 and TRBJ2-7, with 7 bases identical to TRBD1. The CDR3 consists of 16 residues. From germline, CDR1 is SGHRS and CDR2 YFSETQ. The V and J ends lost 2 bases and 2 bases, in that order; junction bases with no gene match: 10. DNA for the CDR3: TGCGCCAGCAGCTTCACATCGGGACAGCAAGCCTACGAGCAGTACTTC. This encodes CASSFTSGQQAYEQYF. Drawing the rest from reference TRBV5-1 and TRBJ2-7, the complete variable domain is KAGVTQTPRYLIKTRGQQVTLSCSPISGHRSVSWYQQTPGQGLQFLFEYFSETQRNKGNFPGRFSGRQFSNSRSEMNVSTLELGDSALYLCASSFTSGQQAYEQYFGPGTRLTVT.

This clonotype has a handful of counts. This chain uses TRBV7-9 with TRBJ2-2; 9 bases agree with TRBD1. Looked up from germline, CDR1 is SEHNR and CDR2 is FQNEAQ (reference sequence). CDR3 length: 16 amino acids. After removal of 5 bases from V and 4 bases from J, the junction contained 8 bases not matched to a gene. CDR3 residues: CASSQHGTGSTGELFF. The CDR3 nucleotides are TGTGCCAGCAGCCAACACGGGACAGGGTCCACCGGGGAGCTGTTTTTT.

Many counts were recorded for this clonotype. This rearrangement joins TRBV24-1 to TRBJ2-3; 8 bases fit TRBD2. V gave up 5 bases and J gave up 1 base; unmatched junction bases: 1. The CDR3 runs 14 residues. Germline CDR1 is KGHDR and CDR2 is SFDVKD. DNA of the CDR3: TGTGCCACCAGTGGTAGCGGGGGCACAGATACGCAGTATTTT. This sequence encodes CATSGSGGTDTQYF.

V and J are TRBV9 and TRBJ2-2; D not resolved. Germline V gives CDR1 SGDLS, CDR2 YYNGEE. There are 13 residues in the CDR3. Trimming removed 4 bases at V and 5 bases at J, with 9 bases between. The chain's CDR3 is CASSPMGTGELFF. CDR3 coding DNA: TGTGCCAGCAGCCCAATGGGGACCGGGGAGCTGTTTTTT.

This clonotype showed up just a few times. This rearrangement joins TRBV28 to TRBJ2-2; no clear D gene. There are 14 residues in the CDR3. CDR1 and CDR2 from the germline V gene are MDHEN and SYDVKM. V was pared by 7 bases and J by 3 bases, with 12 bases between. The CDR3 sequence is CASNGPGYTGELFF. CDR3 nucleotide sequence: TGTGCCAGCAACGGCCCGGGCTACACCGGGGAGCTGTTTTTT.

This clonotype was counted ten times or more. V and J are TRBV12-3 or TRBV12-4 and TRBJ2-3; D is possibly TRBD2 (5 bases). The CDR3 is 15 residues long. Trimming removed 3 bases from V and 0 bases from J, with 10 bases in between. DNA of the CDR3: TGTGCCAGCAGTTTGAGGGCGGCCAGCACAGATACGCAGTATTTT. It encodes CASSLRAASTDTQYF.

This clonotype was seen many times. The chain links TRBV6-2 or TRBV6-3 to TRBJ2-7; D ambiguous. In germline, CDR1 is MNHEY, CDR2 SVGEGT. CDR3 length: 12 residues. The V and J ends lost 7 bases and 3 bases respectively, with 10 bases between them. As DNA, the CDR3 is TGTGCCAGCACCCCGGGCTACTACGAGCAGTACTTC. Its protein product is CASTPGYYEQYF.

This clonotype appeared many times. The chain has TRBV29-1 and TRBJ2-1, with D unclear. The CDR3 is made up of 12 amino acids. Germline-derived CDR1 and CDR2 are SQVTM and ANQGSEA. V gave up 4 bases and J gave up 3 bases, with 7 bases separating them. The CDR3 nucleotides read TGCAGCGTTGTAGGAGACTACAATGAGCAGTTCTTC. It yields the protein CSVVGDYNEQFF.

This sequence joins TRBV19 and TRBJ2-7, with 8 bases matching TRBD1. This CDR3 contains 15 residues. Trimming took 6 bases from V and 3 from J; bases not matched to a gene: 10. Germline assignment: CDR1 LNHDA and CDR2 SQIVND (reference sequence). This CDR3 is CASRPGTGGFYEQYF. The CDR3 nucleotides read TGTGCCAGTAGGCCCGGGACAGGCGGCTTCTACGAGCAGTACTTC.

This clonotype showed up many times. The V call is TRBV6-5, the J call TRBJ1-1; TRBD1 is a possible D gene (6 bases). This CDR3 spans 13 amino acids. V dropped 2 bases and J dropped 10 bases, with 14 bases sitting between them. Germline CDR1 and CDR2: MNHEY and SVGAGI. The CDR3 region has the DNA TGTGCCAGCAGTTACGCGGGGGCGTGGGGAGCTTTCTTT. Residues: CASSYAGAWGAFF.

A word on this clonotype: Since a much larger clone is just one base distant, this may be a read error. The chain links TRBV5-1 to TRBJ2-2; a weak D match, TRBD1 (5 bases). The CDR3 extends over 15 amino acids. The germline V gene has CDR1 SGHRS and CDR2 YFSETQ. The V end lost 0 bases, the J end lost 6 bases, and 12 bases lay between the germline ends. CDR3 sequence reads: CASSLAGQNSGELFF. The CDR3 nucleotides are TGCGCCAGCAGCTTGGCCGGACAAAACTCCGGGGAGCTGTTTTTT.